A selection of T cell receptor beta chains follows, all from one sample in a study of cytomegalovirus exposure and HLA in healthy donors. Assay used: immunoSEQ multiplex PCR; TCRdb lists only in-frame clones, some missing. The sample carries approximately 200,000 clones, more than 65% recorded once. The sequencing sample was made of PBMCs. Receptors originate from a woman aged 25 to 39 in good health and CMV-seropositive. The CDR3 runs from the conserved cysteine through the conserved F or W. The order of the fields is clone size, D gene, V gene, J gene, CDR3 length, CDR3 DNA, CDR3 protein. The D gene is left open where the match is weak. Size is stated for part of the rows, as once, few or many counts, or as a class when the clone is expanded.

NA	NA	TRBV2	TRBJ2-1	13	TGTGCCAGCAGCGCGCAAACGGAGGGCGAGCAGTTCTTC	CASSAQTEGEQFF
NA	TRBD1	TRBV28	TRBJ2-2	12	TGTGCCAGCAGTCTGGGACAGGGGGAGCTGTTTTTT	CASSLGQGELFF
NA	TRBD1	TRBV6-5	TRBJ1-1	16	TGTGCCAGCAGTTACTCGTTTAAGGCAGGGGGCACTGAAGCTTTCTTT	CASSYSFKAGGTEAFF
NA	TRBD2	TRBV5-4	TRBJ2-7	12	TGTGCCAGCAGCTTTAGCGGGAGCGAGCAGTACTTC	CASSFSGSEQYF
NA	TRBD1	TRBV6-5	TRBJ1-2	15	TGTGCCAGCAGTCGGAACCGACAGGGGGACTATGGCTACACCTTC	CASSRNRQGDYGYTF
NA	NA	TRBV2	TRBJ2-7	14	TGTGCCAGCAGCAGGACAGCGCCATCCTACGAGCAGTACTTC	CASSRTAPSYEQYF
NA	TRBD2	TRBV2	TRBJ2-1	16	TGTGCCAGCGTTGGTCTGGGAGGGCCAGGATACAATGAGCAGTTCTTC	CASVGLGGPGYNEQFF
once	NA	TRBV7-6	TRBJ2-4	13	TGTGCCAGCAGCTGGACAGAGAAAGGCATTCAGTACTTC	CASSWTEKGIQYF
NA	TRBD1	TRBV28	TRBJ1-3	15	TGTGCCAGCGTTGGGACAGGGTCAACACCTAACACCATATATTTT	CASVGTGSTPNTIYF
NA	TRBD1	TRBV19	TRBJ2-7	12	TGTGCCAGTAGAGCCGGGACAGGGGGGCAGTACTTC	CASRAGTGGQYF
NA	NA	TRBV29-1	TRBJ2-5	14	TGCAGCGTTGAACCCTCAGGGTGGGTGGAGACCCAGTACTTC	CSVEPSGWVETQYF
NA	TRBD2	TRBV4-1	TRBJ2-7	15	TGCGCCAGCAGCCAAGTTGCAGGACTAGTAGGCGAGCAGTACTTC	CASSQVAGLVGEQYF
NA	NA	TRBV2	TRBJ2-1	13	TGTGCAAGAGGCGGGCAAGGGGGCAATGAGCAGTTCTTC	CARGGQGGNEQFF
few	TRBD2	TRBV2	TRBJ2-7	14	TGTGCCAGCAGGGAGACTAGCGGGATCCACGAGCAGTACTTC	CASRETSGIHEQYF
NA	TRBD1	TRBV27	TRBJ1-1	16	TGTGCCAGCAGAACAACCGGGACAGGGTTCGGCACTGAAGCTTTCTTT	CASRTTGTGFGTEAFF
NA	TRBD1	TRBV5-1	TRBJ1-2	15	TGCGCCAGCAGCTTGTGGATGACAGGGTATGATGGCTACACCTTC	CASSLWMTGYDGYTF
NA	TRBD1	TRBV7-2	TRBJ2-7	14	TGTGCCAGCAGCTCCGGGACAGGGTTCTACGAGCAGTACTTC	CASSSGTGFYEQYF
NA	NA	TRBV29-1	TRBJ2-1	15	TGCAGCGTTGCAGTTTTACGGGATTCTTACAATGAGCAGTTCTTC	CSVAVLRDSYNEQFF
few	TRBD2	TRBV5-6	TRBJ2-7	15	TGTGCCAGCAGTCTCGGACTAGCGGGTCTCTACGAGCAGTACTTC	CASSLGLAGLYEQYF
NA	NA	TRBV5-6	TRBJ2-7	12	TGTGCCAGCAGCTCGATCGGGTTGGAGCAGTACTTC	CASSSIGLEQYF
NA	NA	TRBV5-6	TRBJ1-2	15	TGTGCCAGCAGCTTGGATTCAGGGATCTATTATGGCTACACCTTC	CASSLDSGIYYGYTF
NA	NA	TRBV7-2	TRBJ2-2	16	TGTGCCAGCAGCTCGAGGGGGGGTTGGAACACCGGGGAGCTGTTTTTT	CASSSRGGWNTGELFF
NA	TRBD2	TRBV29-1	TRBJ2-3	14	TGCAGCGCCCGACTAGCGTCTTGGGCAGATACGCAGTATTTT	CSARLASWADTQYF
NA	TRBD1	TRBV28	TRBJ2-5	14	TGTGCCAACTCTCCGGGACAGGGGAGCGAGACCCAGTACTTC	CANSPGQGSETQYF
NA	NA	TRBV5-6	TRBJ2-7	17	TGTGCCAGCAGCTTGGGGGAACGGTTTAGCGGAACAGACGAGCAGTACTTC	CASSLGERFSGTDEQYF
NA	TRBD1	TRBV9	TRBJ2-1	15	TGTGCCAGCAGCGTAGGACAGGGGAATTACAATGAGCAGTTCTTC	CASSVGQGNYNEQFF
NA	TRBD2	TRBV4-1	TRBJ2-4	16	TGCGCCAGCAGCCTCAAGCGGGAGGCAGCCAAAAACATTCAGTACTTC	CASSLKREAAKNIQYF
NA	TRBD2	TRBV5-4	TRBJ2-2	15	TGTGCCAGCAGCTGGACTAGCGGGAGCACCGGGGAGCTGTTTTTT	CASSWTSGSTGELFF
few	TRBD2	TRBV11-1	TRBJ2-7	15	TGTGCCAGCAGCTTAGGACTAGCGGGAGGTTACGAGCAGTACTTC	CASSLGLAGGYEQYF
NA	TRBD1	TRBV28	TRBJ2-1	17	TGTGCCAGCAGTCAACGACAGGGGTCAAGCTCCTACAATGAGCAGTTCTTC	CASSQRQGSSSYNEQFF
NA	NA	TRBV7-9	TRBJ2-1	13	TGTGCCAGCAAGGGGTCCCTCTACAATGAGCAGTTCTTC	CASKGSLYNEQFF
NA	NA	TRBV5-6	TRBJ1-1	15	TGTGCCAGCAGCTGGGTTCAGGGGATTTACACTGAAGCTTTCTTT	CASSWVQGIYTEAFF
NA	NA	TRBV28	TRBJ1-5	13	TGTGCCAGCAGTTTCGGGAATAATCAGCCCCAGCATTTT	CASSFGNNQPQHF
NA	TRBD1	TRBV18	TRBJ1-2	14	TGTGCCAGCTCAATGACAGGGGAAGGGTATGGCTACACCTTC	CASSMTGEGYGYTF
NA	NA	TRBV27	TRBJ1-1	13	TGTGCCAGCAGGGTCAGCCGGGGCACTGAAGCTTTCTTT	CASRVSRGTEAFF
NA	NA	TRBV6-1	TRBJ2-1	12	TGTGCCAGCAGGAAACAGGGAAATGAGCAGTTCTTC	CASRKQGNEQFF
NA	NA	TRBV19	TRBJ2-7	13	TGTGCCAGTAGTATAACTTGGGCTTACGAGCAGTACTTC	CASSITWAYEQYF
NA	TRBD1	TRBV4-2	TRBJ1-5	17	TGTGCCAGCAGCCAAGAGGGGACAGGGTGGGGCAATCAGCCCCAGCATTTT	CASSQEGTGWGNQPQHF
NA	TRBD2	TRBV2	TRBJ2-3	15	TGTGCCAGCAGTGCTAGCGGGAGAGGGTCAGATACGCAGTATTTT	CASSASGRGSDTQYF
few	NA	TRBV7-9	TRBJ1-2	15	TGTGCCAGCAGCCCTAGTTCAGGGATGGGCCATGGCTACACCTTC	CASSPSSGMGHGYTF
NA	NA	TRBV6-5	TRBJ2-7	12	TGTGCCAGCAGTCGACGAACAGGGGAGCAGTACTTC	CASSRRTGEQYF
NA	NA	TRBV19	TRBJ1-2	12	TGTGCTTCCAGTCCCGGACAATGGGGCTACACCTTC	CASSPGQWGYTF
NA	TRBD1	TRBV5-1	TRBJ2-3	15	TGCGCCAGCAGCTTAGACAGGGGGAGCACAGATACGCAGTATTTT	CASSLDRGSTDTQYF
NA	NA	TRBV9	TRBJ1-4	14	TGTGCCAGCAGCCCTAGTCCGGCGGGGGAAAAACTGTTTTTT	CASSPSPAGEKLFF
NA	NA	TRBV5-1	TRBJ2-7	16	TGCGCCAGCAGCTCCCTGACAGGCCCTCTCTCCTACGAGCAGTACTTC	CASSSLTGPLSYEQYF
NA	TRBD2	TRBV5-4	TRBJ2-1	17	TGTGCCAGCAGCTTGCAAGTGCATAATGGCGCGGGAGGTGAGCAGTTCTTC	CASSLQVHNGAGGEQFF
NA	NA	TRBV6-1	TRBJ1-2	13	TGTGCCAGCAGTCTGGGAGGGTATACGGGCTACACCTTC	CASSLGGYTGYTF
NA	NA	TRBV11-2	TRBJ1-5	13	TGTGCCAGCAGCTTAGGCGGTTATCAGCCCCAGCATTTT	CASSLGGYQPQHF
NA	TRBD1	TRBV2	TRBJ1-2	17	TGTGCCAGCTTACCGGGACAGGGCGTTCCCCAAGGGCATGGCTACACCTTC	CASLPGQGVPQGHGYTF
NA	NA	TRBV4-2	TRBJ2-7	17	TGTGCCAGCAGCCAAGTTTCAGGTTTTACCCTCGGCTACGAGCAGTACTTC	CASSQVSGFTLGYEQYF
once	TRBD1	TRBV27	TRBJ2-7	16	TGTGCCAGCAGCCCCCCCAGGACAGGTGTTTCCCCCGAGCAGTACTTC	CASSPPRTGVSPEQYF
NA	TRBD1	TRBV5-1	TRBJ1-2	13	TGCGCCAGCAGGCCGACAGGGGACTATGGCTACACCTTC	CASRPTGDYGYTF
NA	TRBD1	TRBV28	TRBJ2-3	16	TGTGCCAGCAGTTGGGGGACAGGGGGCCTCACAGATACGCAGTATTTT	CASSWGTGGLTDTQYF